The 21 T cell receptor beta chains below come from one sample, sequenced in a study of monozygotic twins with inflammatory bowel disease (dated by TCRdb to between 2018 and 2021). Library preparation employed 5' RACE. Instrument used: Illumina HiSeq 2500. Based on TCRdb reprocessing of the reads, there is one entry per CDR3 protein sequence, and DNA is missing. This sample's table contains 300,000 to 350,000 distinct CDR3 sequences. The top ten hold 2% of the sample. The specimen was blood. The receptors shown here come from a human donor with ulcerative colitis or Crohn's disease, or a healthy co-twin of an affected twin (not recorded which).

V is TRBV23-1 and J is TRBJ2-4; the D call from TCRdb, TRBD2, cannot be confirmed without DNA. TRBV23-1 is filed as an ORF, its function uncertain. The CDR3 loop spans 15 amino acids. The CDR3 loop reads CASSQRQGDKNIQYF.

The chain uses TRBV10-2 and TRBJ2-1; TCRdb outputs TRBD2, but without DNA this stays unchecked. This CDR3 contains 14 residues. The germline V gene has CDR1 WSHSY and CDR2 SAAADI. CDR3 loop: CASSERAIYNEQFF.

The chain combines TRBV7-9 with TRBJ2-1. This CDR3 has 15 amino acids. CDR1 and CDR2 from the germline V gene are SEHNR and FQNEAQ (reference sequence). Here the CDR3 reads CASSLHTGSYNEQFF. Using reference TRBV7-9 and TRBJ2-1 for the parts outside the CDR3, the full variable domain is DTGVSQNPRHKITKRGQNVTFRCDPISEHNRLYWYRQTLGQGPEFLTYFQNEAQLEKSRLLSDRFSAERPKGSFSTLEIQRTEQGDSAMYLCASSLHTGSYNEQFFGPGTRLTVL.

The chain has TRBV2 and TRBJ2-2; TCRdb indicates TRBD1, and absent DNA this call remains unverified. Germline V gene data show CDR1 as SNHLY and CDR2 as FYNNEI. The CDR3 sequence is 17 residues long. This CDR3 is CASTKQPGTGGTGELFF. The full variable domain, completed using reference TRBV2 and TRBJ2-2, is EPEVTQTPSHQVTQMGQEVILRCVPISNHLYFYWYRQILGQKVEFLVSFYNNEISEKSEIFDDQFSVERPDGSNFTLKIRSTKLEDSAMYFCASTKQPGTGGTGELFFGEGSRLTVL.

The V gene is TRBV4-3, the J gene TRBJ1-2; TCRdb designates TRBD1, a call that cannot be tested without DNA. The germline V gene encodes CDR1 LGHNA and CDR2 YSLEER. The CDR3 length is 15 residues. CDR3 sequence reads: CASSQAEGVGHGYTF.

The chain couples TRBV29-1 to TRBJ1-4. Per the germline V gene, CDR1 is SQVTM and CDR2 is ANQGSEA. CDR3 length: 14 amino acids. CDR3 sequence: CSAKIGATNEKLFF.

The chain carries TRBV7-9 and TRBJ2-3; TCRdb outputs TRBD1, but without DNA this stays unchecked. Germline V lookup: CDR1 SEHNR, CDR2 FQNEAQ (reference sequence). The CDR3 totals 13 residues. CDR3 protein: CASSPRGPDTQYF.

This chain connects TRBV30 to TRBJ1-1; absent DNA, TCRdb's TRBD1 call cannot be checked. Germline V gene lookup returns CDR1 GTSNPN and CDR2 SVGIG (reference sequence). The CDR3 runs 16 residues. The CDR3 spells CAWGLGTGIFTTEAFF.

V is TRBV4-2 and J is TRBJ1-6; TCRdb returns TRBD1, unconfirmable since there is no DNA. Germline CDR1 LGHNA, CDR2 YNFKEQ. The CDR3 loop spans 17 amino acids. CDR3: CASSQDSQGGNNSPLHF.

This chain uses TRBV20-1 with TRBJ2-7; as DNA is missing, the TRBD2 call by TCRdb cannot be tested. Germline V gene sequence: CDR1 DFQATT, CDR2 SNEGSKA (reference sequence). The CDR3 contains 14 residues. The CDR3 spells CSARGGTSGYEQYF.

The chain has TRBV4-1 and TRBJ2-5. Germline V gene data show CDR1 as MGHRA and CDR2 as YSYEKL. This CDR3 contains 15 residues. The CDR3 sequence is CASSQDFLRQETQYF.

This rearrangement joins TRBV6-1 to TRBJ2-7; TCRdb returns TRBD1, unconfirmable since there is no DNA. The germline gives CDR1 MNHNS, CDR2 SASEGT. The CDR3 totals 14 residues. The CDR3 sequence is CASISPGQGDEQYF.

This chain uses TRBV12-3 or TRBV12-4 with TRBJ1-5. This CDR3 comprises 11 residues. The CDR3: CASSFDQPQHF.

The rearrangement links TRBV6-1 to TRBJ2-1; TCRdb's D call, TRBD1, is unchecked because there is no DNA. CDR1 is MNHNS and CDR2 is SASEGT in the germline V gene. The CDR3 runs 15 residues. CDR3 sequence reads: CASSEAGGGLNEQFF.

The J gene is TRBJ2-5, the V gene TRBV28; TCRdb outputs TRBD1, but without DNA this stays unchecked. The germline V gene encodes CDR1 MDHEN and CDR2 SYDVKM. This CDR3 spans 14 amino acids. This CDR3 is CASSLITGQETQYF.

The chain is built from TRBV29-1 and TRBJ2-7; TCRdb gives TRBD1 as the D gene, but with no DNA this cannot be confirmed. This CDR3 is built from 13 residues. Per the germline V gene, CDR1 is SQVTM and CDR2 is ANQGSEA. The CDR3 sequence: CSVEGLQGYEQYF.

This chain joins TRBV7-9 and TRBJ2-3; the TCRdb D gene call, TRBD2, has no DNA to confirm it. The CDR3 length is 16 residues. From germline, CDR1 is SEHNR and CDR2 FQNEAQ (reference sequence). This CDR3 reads CASSPGRTGGTDTQYF.

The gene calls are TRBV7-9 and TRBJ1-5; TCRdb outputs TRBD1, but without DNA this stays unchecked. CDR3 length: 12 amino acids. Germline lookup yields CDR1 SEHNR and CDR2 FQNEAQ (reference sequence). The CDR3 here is CASSSRGQPQHF. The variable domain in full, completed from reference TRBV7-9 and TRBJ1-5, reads DTGVSQNPRHKITKRGQNVTFRCDPISEHNRLYWYRQTLGQGPEFLTYFQNEAQLEKSRLLSDRFSAERPKGSFSTLEIQRTEQGDSAMYLCASSSRGQPQHFGDGTRLSIL.

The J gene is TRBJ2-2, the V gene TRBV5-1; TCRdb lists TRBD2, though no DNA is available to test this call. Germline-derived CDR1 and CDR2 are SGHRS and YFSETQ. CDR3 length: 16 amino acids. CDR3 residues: CASSLEGSGPTGELFF.

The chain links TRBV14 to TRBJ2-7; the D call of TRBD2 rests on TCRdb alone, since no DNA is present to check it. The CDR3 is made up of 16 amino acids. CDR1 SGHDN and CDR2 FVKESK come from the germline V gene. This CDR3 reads CASSQGGGIFTYEQYF.

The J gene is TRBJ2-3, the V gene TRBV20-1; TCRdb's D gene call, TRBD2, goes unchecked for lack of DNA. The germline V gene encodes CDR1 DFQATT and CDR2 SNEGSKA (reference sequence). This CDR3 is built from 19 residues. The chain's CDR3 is CSAFPGLAGGSGDTDTQYF.